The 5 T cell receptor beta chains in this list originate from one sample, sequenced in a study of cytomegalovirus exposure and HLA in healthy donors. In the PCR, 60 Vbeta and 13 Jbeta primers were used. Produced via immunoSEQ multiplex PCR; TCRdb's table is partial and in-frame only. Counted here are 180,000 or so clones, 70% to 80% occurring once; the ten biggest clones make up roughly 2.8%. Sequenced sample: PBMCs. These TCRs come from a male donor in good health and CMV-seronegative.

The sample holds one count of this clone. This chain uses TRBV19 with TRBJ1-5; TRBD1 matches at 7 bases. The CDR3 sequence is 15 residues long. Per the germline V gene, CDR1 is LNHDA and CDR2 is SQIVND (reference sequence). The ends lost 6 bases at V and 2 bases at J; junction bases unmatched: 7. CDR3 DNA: TGTGCCAGTAGGGAGGGACAGACCGGCAATCAGCCCCAGCATTTT. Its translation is CASREGQTGNQPQHF.

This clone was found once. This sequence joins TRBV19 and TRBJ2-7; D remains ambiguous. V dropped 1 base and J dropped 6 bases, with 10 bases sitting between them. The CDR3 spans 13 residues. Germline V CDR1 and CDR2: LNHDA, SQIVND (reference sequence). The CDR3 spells CASSIVSAGEQYF. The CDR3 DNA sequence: TGTGCCAGTAGTATAGTCAGCGCCGGCGAGCAGTACTTC.

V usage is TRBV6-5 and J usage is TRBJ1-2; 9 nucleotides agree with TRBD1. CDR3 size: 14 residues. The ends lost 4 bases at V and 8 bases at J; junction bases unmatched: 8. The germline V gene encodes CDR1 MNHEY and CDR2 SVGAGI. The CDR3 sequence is CASSLPGQGRGYTF. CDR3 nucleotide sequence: TGTGCCAGCAGTTTACCGGGACAGGGTAGGGGCTACACCTTC.

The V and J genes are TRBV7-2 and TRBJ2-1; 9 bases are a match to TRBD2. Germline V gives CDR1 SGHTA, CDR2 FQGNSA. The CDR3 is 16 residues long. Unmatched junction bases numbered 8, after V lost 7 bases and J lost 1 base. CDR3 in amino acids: CASTLISGSSYNEQFF. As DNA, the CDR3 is TGTGCCAGCACCCTGATTAGCGGGAGTTCCTACAATGAGCAGTTCTTC.

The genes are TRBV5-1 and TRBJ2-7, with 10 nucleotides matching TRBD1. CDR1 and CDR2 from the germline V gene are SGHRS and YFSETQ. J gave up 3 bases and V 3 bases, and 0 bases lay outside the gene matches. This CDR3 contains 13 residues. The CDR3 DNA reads TGCGCCAGCAGCTGGACAGGGGGCTACGAGCAGTACTTC. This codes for CASSWTGGYEQYF.